Listed below are T cell receptor beta chains from one sample, sequenced in a study of beta chain features in type 1 diabetes. TCRdb keeps only in-frame clones here, not all; method: immunoSEQ multiplex PCR. The sample includes under 300,000 clones, less than 35% of them seen just once. The material sequenced was central memory CD4+ T cells from blood. These receptors originate from a young man in good health. CDR3s include the opening cysteine and the closing phenylalanine or tryptophan. A D gene is named only where the DNA matches it firmly. Clone sizes are given selectively: once, few, many, or a class where the clone is expanded.

v_call	j_call	clone_size	d_call	cdr3_nt	cdr3_aa
TRBV7-9	TRBJ2-7	.	TRBD2	TGTGCCAGCAGCCCCGGGGGAGGGGCCTACGAGCAGTACTTC	CASSPGGGAYEQYF
TRBV7-9	TRBJ2-1	.	TRBD2	TGTGCCAGCAAAGCGACTAGCGGCAATGAGCAGTTCTTC	CASKATSGNEQFF
TRBV6-5	TRBJ2-5	.	TRBD2	TGTGCCAGCAGACCGCCCCGGGGGGAAGGGACCCAGTACTTC	CASRPPRGEGTQYF
TRBV5-4	TRBJ2-5	.	.	TGTGCCAGCAGCTTGGCTCGTCTTGGGGAGACCCAGTACTTC	CASSLARLGETQYF
TRBV6-1	TRBJ2-7	.	.	TGTGCCAGCAGGCGAAGTCGAGTAGAATCCTACGAGCAGTACTTC	CASRRSRVESYEQYF
TRBV18	TRBJ2-3	.	.	TGTGCCAGCTCACCAAAAAGCGGCAGCCTCAGCACAGATACGCAGTATTTT	CASSPKSGSLSTDTQYF
TRBV30	TRBJ2-2	.	TRBD2	TGTGCCTGGAGTGCACTGGCGTCTAGCGGGGCAGGGGAGCTGTTTTTT	CAWSALASSGAGELFF
TRBV4-1	TRBJ2-2	.	.	TGCGCCAGCAGCCACTCGACAGGCGGGGAGCTGTTTTTT	CASSHSTGGELFF
TRBV30	TRBJ1-2	.	.	TGTGCCTGGAGTGCCCCTGTCCGCAGGGTTGGCTACACCTTC	CAWSAPVRRVGYTF
TRBV6-5	TRBJ2-5	.	.	TGTGCCAGCAGTGGCAAAGGAGGGTCCAGGACCCAGTACTTC	CASSGKGGSRTQYF
TRBV7-2	TRBJ2-3	few	.	TGTGCCAGCAGCTTGGGGAGCGAGAATACGCAGTATTTT	CASSLGSENTQYF
TRBV6-4	TRBJ2-1	few	TRBD1	TGTGCCAGAGGACAGGGGCGGGCTGAGCAGTTCTTC	CARGQGRAEQFF
TRBV15	TRBJ2-1	.	.	TGTGCCACCAGCCCTAGCACAAGCTCCTACAATGAGCAGTTCTTC	CATSPSTSSYNEQFF
TRBV28	TRBJ2-1	.	.	TGTGCCAGCAGCTTTAAGGGGGGACAGAAGAGCAATGAGCAGTTCTTC	CASSFKGGQKSNEQFF
TRBV11-2	TRBJ2-3	few	.	TGTGCCAGCAGCTTAACCGGGAGAGATACGCAGTATTTT	CASSLTGRDTQYF
TRBV29-1	TRBJ2-3	.	.	TGCAGCGTCGCGTCTGCCCGAAGGCAAACGCAGTATTTT	CSVASARRQTQYF
TRBV7-2	TRBJ2-3	.	.	TGTGCCAGCACCACGGTAGCGGCCGGCACAGATACGCAGTATTTT	CASTTVAAGTDTQYF
TRBV19	TRBJ2-3	.	.	TGTGCCAGTAGTGAATCAAATACGCAGTATTTT	CASSESNTQYF
TRBV19	TRBJ2-5	.	.	TGTGCCAGTAGTACGACTAGGAAAGAGACCCAGTACTTC	CASSTTRKETQYF
TRBV2	TRBJ1-6	few	TRBD1	TGTGCCAGCAGAGTGACAGGGGTGGGGTATGGACCCCTCCACTTT	CASRVTGVGYGPLHF
TRBV10-3	TRBJ2-1	many	TRBD1	TGTGCCATCACCCCGAGGCAGGGGGCGAATGAGCAGTTCTTC	CAITPRQGANEQFF
TRBV18	TRBJ1-1	.	.	TGTGCCAGCTTAAAGGGCGGGGATAACACTGAAGCTTTCTTT	CASLKGGDNTEAFF
TRBV2	TRBJ2-1	.	.	TGTGCCAGCAGTGGGCGGGGGCGAAGCTCCTACAATGAGCAGTTCTTC	CASSGRGRSSYNEQFF
TRBV5-4	TRBJ2-6	few	TRBD1	TGTGCCAGCAGCTTACCAGGGGGCGCTGGGGCCAACGTCCTGACTTTC	CASSLPGGAGANVLTF
TRBV18	TRBJ2-7	.	.	TGTGCCAGCTCGCCTCATCCGCGCTCCTACGAGCAGTACTTC	CASSPHPRSYEQYF
TRBV7-8	TRBJ2-1	.	.	TGTGCCAGCAGCTTAGCCGGCGGGACCTCCTACAATGAGCAGTTCTTC	CASSLAGGTSYNEQFF
TRBV11-2	TRBJ2-7	.	TRBD2	TGTGCCAGCACCAATAGGCTAGCGGGGGGTCGCTACGAGCAGTACTTC	CASTNRLAGGRYEQYF
TRBV30	TRBJ2-6	.	.	TGTGCCTGGAGTGACGGTGGGGCCAACGTCCTGACTTTC	CAWSDGGANVLTF
TRBV5-1	TRBJ2-6	.	.	TGCGCCAGCAGCTCCCGGGACCCCAGCGAGGCTGGGGCCAACGTCCTGACTTTC	CASSSRDPSEAGANVLTF
TRBV30	TRBJ2-5	.	TRBD2	TGTGCCTGGAGTCTAGCGGGAGGGCCGGAGACCCAGTACTTC	CAWSLAGGPETQYF
TRBV20-1	TRBJ2-5	.	TRBD1	TGCAGTGCAGACAGGGCAGAGACCCAGTACTTC	CSADRAETQYF
TRBV10-2	TRBJ2-3	few	TRBD2	TGCGCCAGCAGTGACCCTAGCGGGGCCATCACAGATACGCAGTATTTT	CASSDPSGAITDTQYF
TRBV7-2	TRBJ1-5	.	.	TGTGCCAGCAGCTCCACTGATAAGGCTGGCAATCAGCCCCAGCATTTT	CASSSTDKAGNQPQHF
TRBV11-2	TRBJ1-1	.	.	TGTGCCAGCAGTTTTATCGGGAGGGAAAGGACTTTCTTT	CASSFIGRERTFF
TRBV7-2	TRBJ2-3	medium-sized	TRBD2	TGTGCCAGCAGCCTGACTAGCGGGAGGACCGATACGCAGTATTTT	CASSLTSGRTDTQYF
TRBV9	TRBJ2-1	.	.	TGTGCCAGCAGCGTAGGTGGCACCACCTACAATGAGCAGTTCTTC	CASSVGGTTYNEQFF
TRBV4-3	TRBJ2-7	.	.	TGCGCCAGCAGCCATTCCCCGACAGGTTCAGACGAGCAGTACTTC	CASSHSPTGSDEQYF
TRBV18	TRBJ2-5	.	.	TGTGCCAGCTCACCGGGGCCAGGGGAGACCCAGTACTTC	CASSPGPGETQYF
TRBV2	TRBJ1-1	.	.	TGTGCCAGCAGTATGGGGCTGAACACTGAAGCTTTCTTT	CASSMGLNTEAFF
TRBV25-1	TRBJ2-1	.	.	TGTGCCAGCCAACAGTCCTCCTACAATGAGCAGTTCTTC	CASQQSSYNEQFF